This TCR beta chain was found in a study of shared T cell receptors in the human thymus. The method was immunoSEQ multiplex PCR; TCRdb's version includes in-frame clones alone and lacks a portion of them. The table records 500,000 to 750,000 clones, roughly 90% of them present only once. Trimming removed 3 bases from V and 0 bases from J; junction bases left unmatched: 18. Germline CDR1 LNHNV, CDR2 YYDKDF (reference sequence). The CDR3 is 21 residues long. Another study also made use of these data, one on human thymus T cells. As reported in that work: Resections removed during corrective heart surgery provided the thymus tissue used. In thymic and blood repertoires alike, V and J usage looked biased. Related research examined unrelated individuals and reported that their thymic repertoires overlapped highly.

The receptor was derived from a boy younger than two with a congenital heart defect. This sequence joins TRBV15 and TRBJ2-7; 12 positions agree with TRBD1. The specimen sequenced was thymocytes. CDR3 nucleotides: TGTGCCACCAGCAGCCGGGGACAGGGGGCTTGGGAGCGGGGAAGCTCCTACGAGCAGTACTTC. Protein product: CATSSRGQGAWERGSSYEQYF.